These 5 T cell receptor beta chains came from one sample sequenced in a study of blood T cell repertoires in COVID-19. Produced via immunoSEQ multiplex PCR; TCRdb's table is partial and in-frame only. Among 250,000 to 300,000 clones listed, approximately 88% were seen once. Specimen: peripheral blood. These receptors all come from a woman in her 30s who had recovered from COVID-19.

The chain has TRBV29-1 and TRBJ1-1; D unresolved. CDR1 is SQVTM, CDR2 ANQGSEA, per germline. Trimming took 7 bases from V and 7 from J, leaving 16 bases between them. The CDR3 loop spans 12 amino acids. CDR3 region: CSGAPGISEAFF. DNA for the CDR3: TGCAGCGGGGCGCCAGGAATTAGTGAAGCTTTCTTT.

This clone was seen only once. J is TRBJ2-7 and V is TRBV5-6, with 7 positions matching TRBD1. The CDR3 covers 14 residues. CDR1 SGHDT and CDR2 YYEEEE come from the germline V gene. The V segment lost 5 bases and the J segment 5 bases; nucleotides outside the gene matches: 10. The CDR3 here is CASSRTGTAHEQYF. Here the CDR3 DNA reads TGTGCCAGCAGTAGGACCGGGACAGCGCACGAGCAGTACTTC.

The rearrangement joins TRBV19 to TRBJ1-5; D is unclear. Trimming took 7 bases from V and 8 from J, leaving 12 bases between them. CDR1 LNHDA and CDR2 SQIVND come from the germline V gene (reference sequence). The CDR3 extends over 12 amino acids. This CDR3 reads CASTQGGKPQHF. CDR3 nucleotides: TGTGCCAGTACCCAAGGAGGGAAGCCCCAGCATTTT.

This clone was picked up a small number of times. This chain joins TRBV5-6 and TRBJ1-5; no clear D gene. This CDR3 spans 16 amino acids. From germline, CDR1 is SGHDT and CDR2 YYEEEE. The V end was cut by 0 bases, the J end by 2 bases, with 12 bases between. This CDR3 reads CASSLGGPGGNQPQHF. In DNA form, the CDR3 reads TGTGCCAGCAGCTTGGGCGGCCCTGGAGGCAATCAGCCCCAGCATTTT.

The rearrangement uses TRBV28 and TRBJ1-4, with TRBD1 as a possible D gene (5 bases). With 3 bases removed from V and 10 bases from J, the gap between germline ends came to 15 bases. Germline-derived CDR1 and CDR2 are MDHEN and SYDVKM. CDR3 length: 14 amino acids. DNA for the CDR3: TGTGCCAGCAGTTTTGGACATTCGACCCGAAAACTGTTTTTT. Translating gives CASSFGHSTRKLFF.